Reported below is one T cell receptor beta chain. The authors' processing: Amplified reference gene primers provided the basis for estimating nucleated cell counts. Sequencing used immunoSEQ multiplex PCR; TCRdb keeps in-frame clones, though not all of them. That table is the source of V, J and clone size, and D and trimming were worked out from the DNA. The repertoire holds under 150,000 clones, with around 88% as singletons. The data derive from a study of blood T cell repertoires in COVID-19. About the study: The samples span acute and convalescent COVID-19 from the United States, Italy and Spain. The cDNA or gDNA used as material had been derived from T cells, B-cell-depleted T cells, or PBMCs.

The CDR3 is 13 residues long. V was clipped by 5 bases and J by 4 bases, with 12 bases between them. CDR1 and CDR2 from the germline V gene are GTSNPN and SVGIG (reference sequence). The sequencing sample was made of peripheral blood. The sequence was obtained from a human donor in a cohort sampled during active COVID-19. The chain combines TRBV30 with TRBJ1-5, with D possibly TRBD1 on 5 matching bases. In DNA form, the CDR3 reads TGTGCCTGGGGGGCGGGCCTTAATCAGCCCCAGCATTTT. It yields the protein CAWGAGLNQPQHF.